Included here is one TCR beta chain sequence, with context. Its target is unknown. Naive CD8+ T lymphocytes were specified as CD45RO-CCR7+CD27+CD95-. This CDR3 region has 13 residues. CDR1 and CDR2 (germline): SQVTM, ANQGSEA. The sample is drawn from a study of CXCR3-negative and CXCR3-positive naive CD8 T cells. Notes on the study in general: Researchers report that CXCR3-positive naive cells carry more hydrophobic TRB CDR3s than CXCR3-negative naive cells. Both naive subsets, CXCR3-negative and CXCR3-positive, displayed similar TRBV-TRBJ usage, unlike memory cells.

UMI-labeled 5' RACE TRB cDNA libraries were prepared from the cells. No DNA is given; TCRdb re-called the 5' RACE reads and lists each CDR3 protein once. Recorded for this sample: 55,000 to 65,000 distinct CDR3 sequences. This TCR derives from a human donor in good health. Some clones in this sample may be carry-over from other donors' samples. Sequencing was carried out using naive CXCR3- CD8+ T cells from blood. This sample's subset: CD45RO-CCR7+CD27+CD95- naive CD8+ T cells lacking CXCR3 (TNR3-). This sequence joins TRBV29-1 and TRBJ1-2. The CDR3 here is CSAQPIDGYGYTF.